One and the same sample provided the 17 T cell receptor beta chains below, sequenced in a study of blood T cell repertoires in COVID-19. Using immunoSEQ multiplex PCR, the repertoire was profiled, and TCRdb retains in-frame clones only, with some absent. This table holds 150,000 to 200,000 clones, 70% to 90% found once. Material: peripheral blood. The origin of the receptors is a woman over 75 with acute or convalescent COVID-19.

CDR3 residues: CASSQDPSGGGTDTQYF. The DNA for the CDR3 is TGTGCCAGCAGCCAAGACCCCAGCGGGGGAGGAACAGATACGCAGTATTTT. The chain combines TRBV3-1 (or the pseudogene TRBV3-2) with TRBJ2-3; 8 bases fit TRBD2. The trim removed 0 bases at V and 3 bases at J, leaving 8 bases unmatched. CDR1 is LGHDT and CDR2 is YNNKEL in the germline V gene (reference sequence). This CDR3 has 17 residues.

The chain couples TRBV23-1 to TRBJ2-7; 9 positions match TRBD1. TRBV23-1 is flagged as an ORF with uncertain function. This CDR3 is 14 amino acids long. V was clipped by 3 bases and J by 5 bases; unmatched bases: 5. CDR3: CASSHPDRGNEQYF. For the CDR3, the DNA is TGCGCCAGCAGTCACCCGGACAGGGGAAACGAGCAGTACTTC.

V is TRBV6-5 and J is TRBJ1-5; 7 nucleotides match TRBD1. The CDR3 is 14 residues long. J was trimmed by 2 bases and V by 8 bases; bases with no gene match: 6. CDR1 is MNHEY, CDR2 SVGAGI, per germline. The CDR3 DNA is TGTGCCAGCGGAGGGCAGGGGGGCAATCAGCCCCAGCATTTT. Translation: CASGGQGGNQPQHF.

The chain recombines TRBV7-9 with TRBJ2-3; a weak D match, TRBD2 (6 bases). Looked up from germline, CDR1 is SEHNR and CDR2 is FQNEAQ (reference sequence). CDR3 length: 14 residues. V lost 1 base and J 9 bases, leaving 14 bases between the germline ends. The CDR3 nucleotides are TGTGCCAGCAGCTTAGGAGGGCCAGCGGGCACGCAGTATTTT. It codes for CASSLGGPAGTQYF.

The chain uses TRBV18 and TRBJ1-2; D not certain. Trimming removed 3 bases from V and 3 bases from J, with 14 bases in between. Germline CDR1 reads KGHSH; CDR2 reads LQKENI. The CDR3 is made up of 15 amino acids. The chain's CDR3 is CASSPTLATYYGYTF. The CDR3 bases are TGTGCCAGCTCACCCACCCTAGCCACCTACTATGGCTACACCTTC.

The rearrangement uses TRBV6-6 and TRBJ2-7; D gene uncertain. CDR1 is MNHNY and CDR2 is SVGAGI in the germline V gene (reference sequence). There are 12 residues in the CDR3. Between the trimmed V and J ends, which lost 5 bases and 9 bases, there was a span of 14 bases. CDR3 residues: CASSAPALGQYF. The CDR3 DNA sequence: TGTGCCAGCAGTGCTCCGGCTCTAGGGCAGTACTTC.

V and J are TRBV4-3 and TRBJ1-1, with D unclear. Germline V gene sequence: CDR1 LGHNA, CDR2 YSLEER. CDR3 size: 13 residues. The V and J ends lost 1 base and 2 bases respectively, with 5 bases between them. CDR3 residues: CASSQAVNTEAFF. In DNA, the CDR3 is TGCGCCAGCAGCCAAGCCGTAAACACTGAAGCTTTCTTT.

Concerning this clone itself: At one end, the junction sequence differs from germline, possibly due to a read error. The chain carries TRBV6-2 or TRBV6-3 and TRBJ2-1; 9 bases line up with TRBD2. The CDR3 has 18 amino acids. The germline gives CDR1 MNHEY, CDR2 SVGEGT. The CDR3 bases are TGTACCAGCAGTTACTCGGTCGCGGGGGGGAGCTCCTACAATGAGCAGTTCTTC. The encoded protein is CTSSYSVAGGSSYNEQFF.

The CDR3, as DNA: TGTGCCAGCAGGCCTAGCGGGGGGGAAGTAGATACGCAGTATTTT. Its protein is CASRPSGGEVDTQYF. J is TRBJ2-3 and V is TRBV6-5, with TRBD2 identical over 12 bases. There are 15 residues in the CDR3. J gave up 5 bases and V 6 bases, and 6 bases lay outside the gene matches. In germline, CDR1 is MNHEY, CDR2 SVGAGI.

This rearrangement joins TRBV5-1 to TRBJ1-3, with TRBD1 matching 7 bases. The length of the CDR3 is 15 residues. J lost 0 bases, V lost 0 bases, and 0 bases had no gene match. Germline V CDR1 and CDR2: SGHRS, YFSETQ. CDR3 nucleotide sequence: TGCGCCAGCAGCTTGGAGGGGGCCTCTGGAAACACCATATATTTT. Translation gives CASSLEGASGNTIYF. Drawing the rest from reference TRBV5-1 and TRBJ1-3, the complete variable domain is KAGVTQTPRYLIKTRGQQVTLSCSPISGHRSVSWYQQTPGQGLQFLFEYFSETQRNKGNFPGRFSGRQFSNSRSEMNVSTLELGDSALYLCASSLEGASGNTIYFGEGSWLTVV.

The rearrangement joins TRBV27 to TRBJ1-5; 9 bases are a match to TRBD1. Germline-derived CDR1 and CDR2 are MNHEY and SMNVEV (reference sequence). The CDR3 runs to 16 residues. The trim removed 5 bases at V and 6 bases at J, leaving 11 bases unmatched. CDR3 nucleotide sequence: TGTGCCAGCAGTCTCTCCGGGACAGGGTTCGGTCAGCCCCAGCATTTT. It yields the protein CASSLSGTGFGQPQHF.

CDR3 coding DNA: TGTGCCAGCAGCTCACAGACAGGAGTAGGCTCTGGAAACACCATATATTTT. Amino acids: CASSSQTGVGSGNTIYF. The chain employs TRBV5-5 and TRBJ1-3; tentative D call: TRBD1 (6 bases). This CDR3 is 17 amino acids long. V shed 3 bases and J shed 0 bases, with 16 bases lying between them. The germline gives CDR1 SGHKS, CDR2 YYEKEE (reference sequence).

V gene TRBV7-9 combines with J gene TRBJ2-1, with 9 bases aligning to TRBD2. This CDR3 has 13 amino acids. V lost 5 bases to trimming and J lost 10 bases; unmatched junction nucleotides: 6. CDR1 is SEHNR, CDR2 FQNEAQ, per germline (reference sequence). CDR3 nucleotides: TGTGCCAGCAGCCCCTTGGCGGGGGGGGAGCAGTTCTTC. Residues: CASSPLAGGEQFF.

The chain recombines TRBV19 with TRBJ1-6; TRBD1 might be the D (5 bases). The CDR3 runs 14 residues. V lost 2 bases and J 9 bases, leaving 11 bases between the germline ends. CDR1 is LNHDA, CDR2 SQIVND, per germline (reference sequence). CDR3 amino acids: CASSIPRVGSPLHF. The CDR3 DNA follows: TGTGCCAGTAGTATACCCAGGGTGGGTTCACCCCTCCACTTT.

The chain combines TRBV18 with TRBJ1-2; TRBD1 aligns across 9 bases. There are 17 residues in the CDR3. Germline V gene data show CDR1 as KGHSH and CDR2 as LQKENI. With V trimmed by 2 bases and J by 5 bases, 12 bases remained unmatched. Written as DNA, the CDR3 is TGTGCCAGCTCACCAGAAGCGGGACAGGGAGGTTATTATGGCTACACCTTC. Its protein product is CASSPEAGQGGYYGYTF.

The chain couples TRBV19 to TRBJ2-2; D remains ambiguous. Germline CDR1 and CDR2: LNHDA and SQIVND (reference sequence). The CDR3 is 16 residues long. V shed 3 bases and J shed 9 bases, with 20 bases lying between them. CDR3 residues: CASSMPPAVFARELFF. CDR3 coding DNA: TGTGCCAGTAGTATGCCTCCCGCGGTGTTTGCCAGGGAGCTGTTTTTT.

This sequence joins TRBV3-1 (or the pseudogene TRBV3-2) and TRBJ1-5; D remains ambiguous. The CDR3 spans 14 residues. Germline V gene lookup returns CDR1 LGHDT and CDR2 YNNKEL (reference sequence). Between the trimmed V and J ends, which lost 1 base and 7 bases, there was a span of 11 bases. The CDR3 loop reads CASSQAPGNQPQHF. DNA for the CDR3: TGTGCCAGCAGCCAAGCGCCCGGGAACCAGCCCCAGCATTTT.